These 29 T cell receptor beta chains share one sample of origin, sequenced in a study of cytomegalovirus exposure and HLA in healthy donors. Researchers ran the PCR with 60 Vbeta and 13 Jbeta primers. Profiled with immunoSEQ multiplex PCR; TCRdb holds only in-frame clones, not every one. This table holds 150,000 to 200,000 clones, about 13% found once. The sample taken for sequencing was PBMCs. These receptors all come from a man between 50 and 59 years old in good health and CMV-seropositive.

The chain has TRBV6-1 and TRBJ2-3; 12 bases map to TRBD2. Germline V gives CDR1 MNHNS, CDR2 SASEGT. V lost 5 bases and J lost 6; bases outside the gene matches: 6. The CDR3 extends over 15 amino acids. The CDR3 loop reads CASSWTSGEYDTQYF. The CDR3 DNA is TGTGCCAGCAGTTGGACTAGCGGGGAATACGATACGCAGTATTTT.

This clone appeared a few times. The chain couples TRBV7-9 to TRBJ1-1, with D hard to call. CDR3 length: 14 amino acids. Deletions cut 2 bases from V and 0 bases from J, with 7 bases between. Germline values: CDR1 SEHNR, CDR2 FQNEAQ (reference sequence). CDR3 sequence (DNA): TGTGCCAGCAGCTTATTCGGTCTGAACACTGAAGCTTTCTTT. It specifies CASSLFGLNTEAFF.

The gene calls are TRBV11-3 and TRBJ1-1; possible D gene TRBD1, 5 bases. V lost 3 bases and J lost 5, with 13 bases in between. This CDR3 spans 14 amino acids. Germline CDR1 reads SGHNT; CDR2 reads YENEEA. The CDR3 DNA sequence: TGTGCCAGCAGCTTCGCCAGGTCAGGGACTGAAGCTTTCTTT. Its protein is CASSFARSGTEAFF.

There are a few counts of this clone. V and J are TRBV25-1 and TRBJ1-1; D is perhaps TRBD1 (6 bases). The CDR3 runs 15 residues. Germline values: CDR1 MGHDK, CDR2 SYGVNS. Trimming removed 6 bases from V and 1 base from J, with 15 bases in between. The CDR3 sequence: CASRNSGTRNTEAFF. CDR3 in DNA: TGTGCCAGCAGGAATTCCGGGACAAGGAACACTGAAGCTTTCTTT.

This clone was counted a few times. The chain uses TRBV21-1 and TRBJ2-7; the table's D call of TRBD1 was not tested on the DNA. TRBV21-1 is an annotated pseudogene. This CDR3 comprises 16 residues. The CDR3 nucleotides are TGTGCCAGCAGCAAGGGGGAACTGGTAGGGCCATGGGGGCAGTACGTC. Translating it yields CASSKGELVGPWGQYV.

This clone was detected only a few times. The chain has TRBV11-2 and TRBJ2-2; 15 nucleotides match TRBD2. The CDR3 totals 18 residues. Trimming removed 5 bases from V and 4 bases from J; junction bases left unmatched: 8. CDR1 and CDR2 from the germline V gene are SGHAT and FQNNGV. As DNA, the CDR3 is TGTGCCAGCAGCCCCACCGGACTAGCGGGGGGGCGCACCGGGGAGCTGTTTTTT. Translated: CASSPTGLAGGRTGELFF.

Points on this clone: The same CDR3 arises from other DNA sequences in this sample as well. The rearrangement links TRBV19 to TRBJ2-2, with a possible D match to TRBD2 (7 bases). The ends were cut back, 6 bases at V and 2 bases at J, with 13 bases in the middle. The CDR3 runs 15 residues. CDR1 and CDR2 (germline): LNHDA, SQIVND (reference sequence). CDR3 sequence reads: CASSRRGANTGELFF. CDR3 sequence (DNA): TGTGCCAGTAGCCGACGGGGGGCAAACACCGGGGAGCTGTTTTTT.

The V gene is TRBV2, the J gene TRBJ1-2, with a possible D match to TRBD1 (6 bases). This CDR3 is built from 13 residues. V was trimmed by 5 bases and J by 8 bases, leaving 15 bases between them. Germline loops: CDR1 SNHLY, CDR2 FYNNEI. DNA of the CDR3: TGTGCCAGCAGTAAGGGGGACCTCTGGGGCTACACCTTC. It yields the protein CASSKGDLWGYTF.

The V and J genes are TRBV6-5 and TRBJ2-2, with D tentatively TRBD1 (5 bases). The germline gives CDR1 MNHEY, CDR2 SVGAGI. The CDR3 sequence is 15 residues long. V was pared by 2 bases and J by 1 base, with 8 bases between. The CDR3 DNA reads as TGTGCCAGCAGTTACCGCAGGGAGAACACCGGGGAGCTGTTTTTT. Protein product: CASSYRRENTGELFF.

V is TRBV27 and J is TRBJ2-2, with a weak D call TRBD2 (7 bases). CDR1 and CDR2 from the germline V gene are MNHEY and SMNVEV (reference sequence). CDR3 length equals 14 residues. V lost 1 base and J lost 6, with 9 bases in between. The CDR3 loop is CASSLWGGSGELFF. The CDR3 bases are TGTGCCAGCAGTTTATGGGGGGGCTCCGGGGAGCTGTTTTTT.

The chain links TRBV27 to TRBJ2-3; 7 bases fit TRBD1. V lost 5 bases and J lost 2; bases outside the gene matches: 4. The germline V gene encodes CDR1 MNHEY and CDR2 SMNVEV (reference sequence). CDR3 length: 14 residues. CDR3 coding DNA: TGTGCCAGCAGTAGACAGGGACCCACAGATACGCAGTATTTT. Amino acid sequence: CASSRQGPTDTQYF.

The gene calls are TRBV18 and TRBJ1-6, with TRBD1 identical over 11 bases. Germline lookup yields CDR1 KGHSH and CDR2 LQKENI. The ends lost 4 bases at V and 10 bases at J; junction bases unmatched: 3. This CDR3 comprises 14 residues. The CDR3 DNA reads as TGTGCCAGCTCACTGGGACAGGGGGAATCACCCCTCCACTTT. Translated, it gives CASSLGQGESPLHF.

This clone turned up a few times. This sequence joins TRBV28 and TRBJ1-1, with 7 positions matching TRBD1. From germline, CDR1 is MDHEN and CDR2 SYDVKM. Trimming removed 6 bases from V and 11 bases from J; junction bases left unmatched: 15. CDR3 length equals 14 residues. CDR3 sequence reads: CASRNEGGVMKAFF. The CDR3 bases are TGTGCCAGCAGAAATGAAGGGGGCGTAATGAAGGCTTTCTTT.

This chain connects TRBV29-1 to TRBJ2-1, with 9 bases that match TRBD1. J gave up 7 bases and V 7 bases, and 11 bases lay outside the gene matches. This CDR3 spans 14 amino acids. Germline assignment: CDR1 SQVTM and CDR2 ANQGSEA. The CDR3 is CSAHGGQGTNEQFF. CDR3 nucleotides: TGCAGCGCCCATGGCGGACAGGGGACGAATGAGCAGTTCTTC.

V usage is TRBV28 and J usage is TRBJ1-1; TRBD1 matches at 9 bases. The CDR3 runs to 14 residues. V was pared by 7 bases and J by 2 bases, with 5 bases of the junction left unmatched. Per germline, CDR1 MDHEN and CDR2 SYDVKM. CDR3 sequence reads: CASTGDRANTEAFF. The CDR3 nucleotides are TGTGCCAGCACCGGGGACAGGGCTAACACTGAAGCTTTCTTT.

The chain employs TRBV11-3 and TRBJ2-5; no firm D call. V lost 3 bases to trimming and J lost 2 bases, with 4 bases between them. Germline V gene data show CDR1 as SGHNT and CDR2 as YENEEA. This CDR3 region has 12 residues. The CDR3 here is CASSFRQETQYF. The CDR3, as DNA: TGTGCCAGCAGCTTCAGGCAAGAGACCCAGTACTTC.

This clone was detected a few times. This chain connects TRBV6-5 to TRBJ2-7, with D perhaps TRBD1 (5 bases). CDR1 and CDR2 from the germline V gene are MNHEY and SVGAGI. The CDR3 totals 14 residues. Trimming pared 6 bases from V and 0 bases from J, leaving 12 bases between. The CDR3 region is CASRARVSSYEQYV. The CDR3 DNA reads as TGTGCCAGCAGGGCCAGGGTGAGCTCCTACGAGCAGTACGTC.

This clone was observed a handful of times. This chain uses TRBV18 with TRBJ1-2, with 7 bases lining up with TRBD1. Per the germline V gene, CDR1 is KGHSH and CDR2 is LQKENI. The CDR3 spans 12 residues. The J segment lost 8 bases and the V segment lost 6 bases, leaving 6 bases of the junction unmatched. The CDR3, as DNA: TGTGCCAGCTCGAGGGACAGCCTAGGCTACACCTTC. Residues: CASSRDSLGYTF.

This clone was detected only a few times. CDR3 protein: CASSTDRDEQYF. The CDR3 region has the DNA TGCGCCAGCAGCACGGACAGGGACGAGCAGTACTTC. The chain is built from TRBV5-1 and TRBJ2-7; 8 bases line up with TRBD1. Germline V lookup: CDR1 SGHRS, CDR2 YFSETQ. J lost 5 bases, V lost 4 bases, and 2 bases had no gene match. This CDR3 comprises 12 residues.

The sample holds a few counts of this clone. The rearrangement links TRBV6-6 to TRBJ2-7; possible D gene TRBD1, 6 bases. The CDR3 is made up of 14 amino acids. The V gene's germline CDR1 is MNHNY and CDR2 SVGAGI (reference sequence). V shed 6 bases and J shed 4 bases, with 16 bases lying between them. The CDR3 nucleotides are TGTGCCAGCAGACACTCCCAGGGGCGATACGAGCAGTACGTC. This codes for CASRHSQGRYEQYV.

The chain links TRBV15 to TRBJ1-3; D is unclear. V was cut by 0 bases and J by 0 bases, with 9 bases left in between. This CDR3 is built from 16 residues. Germline V gene sequence: CDR1 LNHNV, CDR2 YYDKDF (reference sequence). CDR3 region: CATSRDPTRSGNTIYF. CDR3 nucleotide sequence: TGTGCCACCAGCAGAGATCCGACTCGCTCTGGAAACACCATATATTTT. Complete variable domain (other parts from reference TRBV15 and TRBJ1-3): DAMVIQNPRYQVTQFGKPVTLSCSQTLNHNVMYWYQQKSSQAPKLLFHYYDKDFNNEADTPDNFQSRRPNTSFCFLDIRSPGLGDTAMYLCATSRDPTRSGNTIYFGEGSWLTVV.

The table lists this clone with a few counts. The CDR3 sequence: CASSVEGGARSPLHF. The CDR3 nucleotides read TGTGCCAGCAGCGTAGAGGGGGGGGCCCGTTCACCCCTCCACTTT. The chain carries TRBV9 and TRBJ1-6; tentative D call: TRBD1 (6 bases). The germline gives CDR1 SGDLS, CDR2 YYNGEE. V lost 0 bases to trimming and J lost 9 bases, with 13 bases between them. This CDR3 spans 15 amino acids.

This clone appeared a few times. J is TRBJ1-2 and V is TRBV5-4; perhaps TRBD1 as D (6 bases). Trimming stripped 4 bases from V and 2 bases from J, with 15 bases between. This CDR3 spans 15 amino acids. From germline, CDR1 is SGHNT and CDR2 YYREEE (reference sequence). CDR3 in amino acids: CASSITGIANYGYTF. CDR3 sequence (DNA): TGTGCCAGCAGCATTACAGGGATTGCCAACTATGGCTACACCTTC.

In its sample, this clone was seen a few times. V is TRBV5-5 and J is TRBJ1-2; D gene uncertain. Germline V gives CDR1 SGHKS, CDR2 YYEKEE (reference sequence). The V and J ends lost 5 bases and 0 bases respectively, with 14 bases between them. The CDR3 has 15 residues. The CDR3 nucleotides read TGTGCCAGCAGTCTTAACTCGAAAGCTAACTATGGCTACACCTTC. Translating it yields CASSLNSKANYGYTF.

This clone was detected only a few times. The identical CDR3 is also encoded by other nucleotide sequences in the sample. The chain combines TRBV5-1 with TRBJ2-1; D perhaps matches TRBD1 (6 bases). This CDR3 spans 12 amino acids. The V and J ends lost 4 bases and 8 bases respectively, with 10 bases between them. The germline V gene has CDR1 SGHRS and CDR2 YFSETQ. The DNA of the CDR3 is TGCGCCAGCAGCCTCCCAGGGGATGAGCAGTTCTTC. Amino acids: CASSLPGDEQFF. The entire variable domain, with the rest obtained from reference TRBV5-1 and TRBJ2-1, is as follows: KAGVTQTPRYLIKTRGQQVTLSCSPISGHRSVSWYQQTPGQGLQFLFEYFSETQRNKGNFPGRFSGRQFSNSRSEMNVSTLELGDSALYLCASSLPGDEQFFGPGTRLTVL.

This clone has a handful of counts. The rearrangement joins TRBV7-6 to TRBJ2-2; 9 bases agree with TRBD1. The CDR3 covers 16 residues. V shed 1 base, J shed 2 bases, and the junction held 2 bases outside the gene matches. CDR1 and CDR2 (germline): SGHVS, FNYEAQ. CDR3 loop: CASSLGTGDNTGELFF. In nucleotides, the CDR3 is TGTGCCAGCAGCTTAGGGACAGGGGACAACACCGGGGAGCTGTTTTTT.

The V gene is TRBV7-9, the J gene TRBJ2-2; 7 nucleotides agree with TRBD1. CDR3 size: 16 residues. The V gene's germline CDR1 is SEHNR and CDR2 FQNEAQ (reference sequence). With V trimmed by 0 bases and J by 4 bases, 5 bases remained unmatched. The CDR3 nucleotides are TGTGCCAGCAGCTTAGCAGGGGGCGCGGGCACCGGGGAGCTGTTTTTT. Protein: CASSLAGGAGTGELFF.

The rearrangement joins TRBV5-1 to TRBJ2-3, with D possibly TRBD1 on 5 matching bases. Trimming removed 6 bases at V and 5 bases at J, with 16 bases between. CDR1 is SGHRS and CDR2 is YFSETQ in the germline V gene. The CDR3 sequence is 14 residues long. The CDR3 region has the DNA TGCGCCAGCACCTTAGACCAGCAGGGAGATACGCAGTATTTT. Protein: CASTLDQQGDTQYF.

This clone was detected a few times. This chain uses TRBV27 with TRBJ1-5; TRBD1 might be the D (6 bases). The CDR3 sequence is 17 residues long. The V and J ends lost 4 bases and 0 bases respectively, with 16 bases between them. Germline-derived CDR1 and CDR2 are MNHEY and SMNVEV (reference sequence). CDR3 protein: CASSSGWGLNSNQPQHF. The CDR3 coding sequence is TGTGCCAGCAGTTCAGGGTGGGGGCTTAATAGCAATCAGCCCCAGCATTTT.